The entry below describes one T cell receptor beta chain. Its target is not known. The PCR had 60 Vbeta and 13 Jbeta primers. This table comes from immunoSEQ multiplex PCR, and its TCRdb copy is limited to in-frame clones, with some not included. Here the sample spans over 100,000 clones, about 78% being singletons. The data are from a study of cytomegalovirus exposure and HLA in healthy donors. Study background: Prior work identified around 100 million unique TCR beta sequences in around 170 million T cells. Overall study findings and caveats: Sequencing depth across donors, presence/absence analyses assumed, was roughly uniform. Prior analysis indicated that the majority of TCR beta V segments exhibited productivity approximately 87% or approximately 30% of the time. Clonal expansion was found to be greater in HLA-associated TCR beta chains than in equally common others in a later analysis.

CDR3 length equals 15 residues. The germline V gene has CDR1 SNHLY and CDR2 FYNNEI. The TCR was taken from a female donor in good health and CMV-seronegative. The chain joins TRBV2 to TRBJ2-5, with a possible D match to TRBD1 (6 bases). The J call may be wrong; the DNA end is better matched by TRBJ2-7. The material sequenced was PBMCs. DNA of the CDR3: TGTGCCAGCAGTATCTCCCCCGGGACATCCTACGAGCAGTACTTC. Encoded protein: CASSISPGTSYEQYF.